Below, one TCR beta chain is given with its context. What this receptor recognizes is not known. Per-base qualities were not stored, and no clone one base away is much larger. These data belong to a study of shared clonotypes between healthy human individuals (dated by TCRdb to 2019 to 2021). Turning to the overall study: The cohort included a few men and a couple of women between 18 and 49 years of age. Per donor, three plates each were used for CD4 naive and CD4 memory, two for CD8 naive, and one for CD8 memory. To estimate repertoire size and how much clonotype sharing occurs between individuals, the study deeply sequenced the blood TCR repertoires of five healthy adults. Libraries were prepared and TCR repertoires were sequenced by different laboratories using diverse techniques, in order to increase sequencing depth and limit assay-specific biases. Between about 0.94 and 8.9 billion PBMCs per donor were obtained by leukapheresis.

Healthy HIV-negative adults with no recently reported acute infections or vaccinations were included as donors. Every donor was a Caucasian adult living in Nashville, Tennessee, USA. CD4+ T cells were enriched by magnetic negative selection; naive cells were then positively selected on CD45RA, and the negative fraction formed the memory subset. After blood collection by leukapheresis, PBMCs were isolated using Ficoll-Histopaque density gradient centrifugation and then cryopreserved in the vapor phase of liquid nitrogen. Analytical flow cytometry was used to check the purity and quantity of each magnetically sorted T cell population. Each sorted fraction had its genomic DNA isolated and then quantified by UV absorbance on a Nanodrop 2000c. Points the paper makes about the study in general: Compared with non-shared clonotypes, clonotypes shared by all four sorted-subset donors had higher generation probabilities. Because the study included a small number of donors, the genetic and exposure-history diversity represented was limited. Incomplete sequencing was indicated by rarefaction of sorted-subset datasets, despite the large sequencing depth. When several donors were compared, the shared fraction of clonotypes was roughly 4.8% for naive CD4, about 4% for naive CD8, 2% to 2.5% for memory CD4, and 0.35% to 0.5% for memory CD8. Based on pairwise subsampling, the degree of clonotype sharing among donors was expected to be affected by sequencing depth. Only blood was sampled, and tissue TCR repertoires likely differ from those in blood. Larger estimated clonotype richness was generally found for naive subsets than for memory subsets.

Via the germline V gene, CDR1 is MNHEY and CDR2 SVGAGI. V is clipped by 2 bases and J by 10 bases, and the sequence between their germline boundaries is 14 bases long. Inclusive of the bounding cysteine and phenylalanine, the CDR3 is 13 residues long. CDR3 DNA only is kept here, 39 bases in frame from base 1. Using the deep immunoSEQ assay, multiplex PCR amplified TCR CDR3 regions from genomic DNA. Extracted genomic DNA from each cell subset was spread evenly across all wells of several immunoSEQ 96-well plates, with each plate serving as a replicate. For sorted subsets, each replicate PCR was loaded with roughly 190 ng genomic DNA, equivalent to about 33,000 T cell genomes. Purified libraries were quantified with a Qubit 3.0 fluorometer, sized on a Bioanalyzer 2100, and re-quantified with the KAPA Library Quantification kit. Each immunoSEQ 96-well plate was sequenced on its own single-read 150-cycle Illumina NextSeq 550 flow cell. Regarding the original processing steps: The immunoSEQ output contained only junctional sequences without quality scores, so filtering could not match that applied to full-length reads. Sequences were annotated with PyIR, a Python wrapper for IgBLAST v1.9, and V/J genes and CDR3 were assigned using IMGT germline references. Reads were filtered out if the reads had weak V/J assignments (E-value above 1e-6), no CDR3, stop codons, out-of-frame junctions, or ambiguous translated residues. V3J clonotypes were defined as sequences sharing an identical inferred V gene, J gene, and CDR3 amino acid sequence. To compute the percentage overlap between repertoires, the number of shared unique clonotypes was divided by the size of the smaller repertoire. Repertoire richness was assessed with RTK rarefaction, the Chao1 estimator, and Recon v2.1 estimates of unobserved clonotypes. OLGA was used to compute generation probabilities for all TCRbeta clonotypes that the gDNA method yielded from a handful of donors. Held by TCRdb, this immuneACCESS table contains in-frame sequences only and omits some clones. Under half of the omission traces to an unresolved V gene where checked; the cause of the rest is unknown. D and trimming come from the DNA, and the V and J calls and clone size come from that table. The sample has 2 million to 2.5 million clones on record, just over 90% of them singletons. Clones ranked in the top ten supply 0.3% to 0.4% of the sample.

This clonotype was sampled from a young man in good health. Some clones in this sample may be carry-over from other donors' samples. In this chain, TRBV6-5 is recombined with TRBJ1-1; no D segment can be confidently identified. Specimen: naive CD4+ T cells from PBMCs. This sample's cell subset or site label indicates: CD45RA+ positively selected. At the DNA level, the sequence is TGTGCCAGCAGTTACGGTGTTCAGTCGCGAGCTTTCTTT. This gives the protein CASSYGVQSRAFF.